What follows is one T cell receptor (beta chain) and its context. At one of its ends the junction is not consistent with the germline gene, which may arise from a read error. RNA transcripts yielded amplified TCR beta CDR3 regions. The study used the HTBI primer set for a first-round RT-PCR of the TCR CDR3. TCRdb ran MiXCR on the multiplex PCR reads and lists one entry per CDR3 protein. Seen here are roughly 93,000 distinct CDR3 sequences, 35% to 50% observed once, and the top ten hold about 10%. The entry originates in a study of T cells in Graves' hyperthyroidism and ophthalmopathy. Per germline, CDR1 SGDLS and CDR2 YYNGEE. The CDR3 loop spans 14 amino acids.

The chain couples TRBV9 to TRBJ1-3, with D uncertain. Sequencing used peripheral blood or thyroid tissue (not recorded which). This TCR was recovered from a woman in her thirties with Graves' hyperthyroidism. CDR3 loop: CAGSPQDSGTTIYF. DNA of the CDR3: TGTGCCGGCAGCCCTCAGGACTCTGGAACCACCATATATTTT.